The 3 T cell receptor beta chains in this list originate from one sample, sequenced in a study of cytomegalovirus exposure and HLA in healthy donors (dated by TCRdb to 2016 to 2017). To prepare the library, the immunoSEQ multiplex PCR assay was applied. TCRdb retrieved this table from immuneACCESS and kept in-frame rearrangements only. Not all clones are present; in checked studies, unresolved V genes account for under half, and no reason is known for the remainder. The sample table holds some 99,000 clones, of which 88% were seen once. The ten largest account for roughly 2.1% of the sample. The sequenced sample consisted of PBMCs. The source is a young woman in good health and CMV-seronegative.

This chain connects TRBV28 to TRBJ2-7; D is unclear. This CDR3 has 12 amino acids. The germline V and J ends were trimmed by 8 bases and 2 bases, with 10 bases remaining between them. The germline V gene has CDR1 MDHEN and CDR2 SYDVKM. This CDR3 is CASPDKTYEQYF. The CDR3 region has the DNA TGTGCCAGCCCCGACAAGACCTACGAGCAGTACTTC. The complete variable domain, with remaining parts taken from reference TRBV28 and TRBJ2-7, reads DVKVTQSSRYLVKRTGEKVFLECVQDMDHENMFWYRQDPGLGLRLIYFSYDVKMKEKGDIPEGYSVSREKKERFSLILESASTNQTSMYLCASPDKTYEQYFGPGTRLTVT.

The CDR3 spells CASSPDRGDGKLFF. CDR3 bases: TGTGCCAGCAGTCCAGACAGGGGCGACGGAAAACTGTTTTTT. The rearrangement uses TRBV27 and TRBJ1-4, with TRBD1 identical over 8 bases. J gave up 10 bases and V 5 bases, and 9 bases lay outside the gene matches. This CDR3 is 14 amino acids long. The germline V gene encodes CDR1 MNHEY and CDR2 SMNVEV (reference sequence).

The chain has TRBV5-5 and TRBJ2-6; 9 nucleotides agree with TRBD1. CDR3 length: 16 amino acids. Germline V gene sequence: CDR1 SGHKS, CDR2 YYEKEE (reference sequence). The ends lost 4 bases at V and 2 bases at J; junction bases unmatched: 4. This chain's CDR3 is CASSIRTGAGANVLTF. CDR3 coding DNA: TGTGCCAGCAGCATAAGGACAGGGGCTGGGGCCAACGTCCTGACTTTC.